This T cell receptor (beta chain) originates from a study of high-grade serous ovarian cancer treatment subgroups. Study-wide background: On average, roughly 14,000 reads and about 8,100 unique TCR beta rearrangements were obtained per sample. Findings and limits, study-wide: Without spatial data, bulk sequencing limits insight into HGSC tumor diversity. Tumors within one patient showed repertoire similarity of about 0.095 to 0.79.

The CDR3 covers 15 residues. V lost 4 bases and J 1 base, leaving 12 bases between the germline ends. Germline V gene data show CDR1 as MNHEY and CDR2 as SMNVEV (reference sequence). As regards this clone: Its target is unknown.

Only in-frame clones appear in the TCRdb table, and some are missing; sequencing was by immunoSEQ multiplex PCR. The sample lists nearly 15,000 clones; approximately 87% were seen once. Tumor tissue was taken before any definitive surgery or chemotherapy was given. This rearrangement joins TRBV27 to TRBJ2-3; D call uncertain. Sequenced input: tumor tissue. This TCR derives from a human donor with high-grade serous ovarian cancer. The CDR3 DNA follows: TGTGCCAGCAGTTGCCCCCTTGGGGGCACAGATACGCAGTATTTT. Translated: CASSCPLGGTDTQYF.